These 24 T cell receptor beta chains originate from one sample sequenced in a study of blood T cell repertoires in COVID-19. Assay: immunoSEQ multiplex PCR; the TCRdb copy retains only in-frame clones and omits some. The sample has a few hundred thousand clones, 80% to 90% seen once. Sequenced sample: PBMCs or T cells enriched from blood (not recorded which). Every receptor here comes from a woman aged 45-65 years who had recovered from COVID-19.

V gene TRBV25-1 combines with J gene TRBJ2-7; perhaps TRBD1 as D (5 bases). CDR1 and CDR2 from the germline V gene are MGHDK and SYGVNS. This CDR3 is 15 amino acids long. The ends were cut back, 7 bases at V and 0 bases at J, with 16 bases in the middle. The CDR3 DNA reads as TGTGCCAGCACAGCCCTGGGCGGACACTCCTACGAGCAGTACTTC. Translated: CASTALGGHSYEQYF.

A word on this clone: The junction differs from germline at one of its ends, possibly a read error. The chain uses TRBV5-1 and TRBJ1-1, with 11 bases identical to TRBD1. The germline CDR1 and CDR2 sequences are SGHRS and YFSETQ. The CDR3 is 13 residues long. The CDR3 sequence: CASSLGTGGQFNF. CDR3 coding DNA: TGCGCCAGCAGCTTGGGGACAGGGGGCCAATTTAACTTT.

This clone was seen a handful of times. This chain joins TRBV6-5 and TRBJ1-1; D is unresolved. This CDR3 has 14 amino acids. Germline assignment: CDR1 MNHEY and CDR2 SVGAGI. Trimming took 7 bases from V and 5 from J, leaving 17 bases between them. The CDR3 bases are TGTGCCAGCACTCCCCCCGGGGTTATGACTGAAGCTTTCTTT. Translated: CASTPPGVMTEAFF.

The J gene is TRBJ1-5, the V gene TRBV30, with TRBD1 as a possible D gene (6 bases). Germline CDR1 is GTSNPN and CDR2 is SVGIG (reference sequence). V was trimmed by 0 bases and J by 6 bases, leaving 12 bases between them. This CDR3 has 14 residues. The CDR3 DNA is TGTGCCTGGAGTGTTACAGGGTGGCGTCAGCCCCAGCATTTT. Residues: CAWSVTGWRQPQHF.

The gene calls are TRBV29-1 and TRBJ1-1, with D maybe TRBD1 (6 bases). V was pared by 7 bases and J by 1 base, with 13 bases between. CDR1 SQVTM and CDR2 ANQGSEA come from the germline V gene. The CDR3 extends over 13 amino acids. In DNA form, the CDR3 reads TGCAGCGGAAAGACAGGAACGAACACTGAAGCTTTCTTT. It encodes CSGKTGTNTEAFF.

This sequence joins TRBV5-4 and TRBJ1-3; 8 nucleotides align to TRBD1. The J segment lost 0 bases and the V segment lost 4 bases, leaving 9 bases of the junction unmatched. This CDR3 comprises 17 residues. CDR1 and CDR2 from the germline V gene are SGHNT and YYREEE (reference sequence). This chain's CDR3 is CASSPYRGTFSGNTIYF. CDR3 nucleotides: TGTGCCAGCAGCCCCTACAGGGGGACTTTCTCTGGAAACACCATATATTTT.

This clone was found a few times. Other DNA sequences in this sample translate to the same CDR3. V and J are TRBV2 and TRBJ2-7; 7 positions match TRBD1. The length of the CDR3 is 13 residues. Germline trimming cut 5 bases from V and 0 bases from J; bases unmatched to any gene: 1. Per germline, CDR1 SNHLY and CDR2 FYNNEI. DNA of the CDR3: TGTGCCAGCAGTCGGGACAGCTCCTACGAGCAGTACTTC. Amino acids: CASSRDSSYEQYF.

This clone was seen just once. The V call is TRBV6-1, the J call TRBJ1-6, with D perhaps matching TRBD1 (6 bases). The length of the CDR3 is 16 residues. Trimming removed 4 bases from V and 4 bases from J, with 14 bases in between. Germline assignment: CDR1 MNHNS and CDR2 SASEGT. Written as DNA, the CDR3 is TGTGCCAGCAGTGTTGGACGGACAGCTTATAATTCACCCCTCCACTTT. This gives the protein CASSVGRTAYNSPLHF.

The V call is TRBV10-3, the J call TRBJ2-3; the match to TRBD2 covers 11 bases. CDR3 length: 14 amino acids. With V trimmed by 4 bases and J by 4 bases, 1 base remained unmatched. Germline V gene lookup returns CDR1 ENHRY and CDR2 SYGVKD. The CDR3 DNA follows: TGTGCCATCAGTGGGACTAGCGGGCCAGATACGCAGTATTTT. Translating it yields CAISGTSGPDTQYF.

This clone was seen once. V gene TRBV7-2 combines with J gene TRBJ2-1; TRBD2 matches 12 bases. Trimming cost V 2 bases and J 8 bases; bases outside gene matches: 4. Germline V gives CDR1 SGHTA, CDR2 FQGNSA. This CDR3 region has 15 residues. In nucleotides, the CDR3 is TGTGCCAGCAGCTTACTAGCGGGAGGGATAGATGAGCAGTTCTTC. Encoded protein: CASSLLAGGIDEQFF.

This clone was seen a single time. V gene TRBV28 combines with J gene TRBJ2-7, with D possibly TRBD1 on 6 matching bases. Germline lookup yields CDR1 MDHEN and CDR2 SYDVKM. Trimming shortened V by 4 bases and J by 2 bases, and 12 bases separated the two germline ends. The CDR3 length is 14 residues. CDR3 in amino acids: CASSSLTGTYEQYF. DNA of the CDR3: TGTGCCAGCAGTTCCCTTACAGGGACCTACGAGCAGTACTTC.

This clone occurred a few times. The rearrangement uses TRBV7-9 and TRBJ1-1, with D possibly being TRBD1 (6 bases). V dropped 7 bases and J dropped 6 bases, with 9 bases sitting between them. The CDR3 contains 11 residues. CDR1 and CDR2 (germline): SEHNR, FQNEAQ (reference sequence). CDR3 sequence: CASNRVSEAFF. As DNA, the CDR3 is TGTGCCAGCAACAGGGTTTCTGAAGCTTTCTTT.

This clone was seen a handful of times. This sequence joins TRBV5-6 and TRBJ2-3; 9 bases line up with TRBD1. The junction had 10 bases not matched to a gene; V was cut back by 0 bases and J by 5 bases. Germline V CDR1 and CDR2: SGHDT, YYEEEE. This CDR3 spans 17 amino acids. DNA of the CDR3: TGTGCCAGCAGCTTGGCCGGCTGGGACAGGGAGGAAGATACGCAGTATTTT. This translates into CASSLAGWDREEDTQYF.

V usage is TRBV27 and J usage is TRBJ1-6, with D maybe TRBD1 (6 bases). Per germline, CDR1 MNHEY and CDR2 SMNVEV (reference sequence). The CDR3 is 12 amino acids. Trimming removed 2 bases from V and 13 bases from J, with 9 bases in between. The DNA for the CDR3 is TGTGCCAGCAGTTTACAGGGGTCTCCCCTCCACTTT. Translating gives CASSLQGSPLHF.

The table lists this clone with a few counts. The chain carries TRBV16 and TRBJ1-3; 7 bases are a match to TRBD1. The J segment lost 0 bases and the V segment lost 3 bases, leaving 5 bases of the junction unmatched. This CDR3 has 16 amino acids. CDR1 and CDR2 (germline): KGHSY, FQNENV. The CDR3 here is CASSHTGTASGNTIYF. In DNA, the CDR3 is TGTGCCAGCAGCCATACGGGGACAGCCTCTGGAAACACCATATATTTT.

This rearrangement joins TRBV7-9 to TRBJ1-1; 7 bases are a match to TRBD1. Germline V gives CDR1 SEHNR, CDR2 FQNEAQ (reference sequence). V gave up 1 base and J gave up 2 bases; unmatched junction bases: 4. The CDR3 has 15 residues. CDR3 coding DNA: TGTGCCAGCAGCTTAGGAGAGGGGGCCAACACTGAAGCTTTCTTT. This sequence encodes CASSLGEGANTEAFF. Supplemented by reference TRBV7-9 and TRBJ1-1, the full variable domain reads DTGVSQNPRHKITKRGQNVTFRCDPISEHNRLYWYRQTLGQGPEFLTYFQNEAQLEKSRLLSDRFSAERPKGSFSTLEIQRTEQGDSAMYLCASSLGEGANTEAFFGQGTRLTVV.

The chain recombines TRBV5-5 with TRBJ2-1; 10 bases align to TRBD2. Germline CDR1 SGHKS, CDR2 YYEKEE (reference sequence). This CDR3 is built from 15 residues. J gave up 4 bases and V 5 bases, and 6 bases lay outside the gene matches. The CDR3 loop reads CASSLLAGEYNEQFF. The DNA of the CDR3 is TGTGCCAGCAGTCTTCTAGCGGGAGAGTACAATGAGCAGTTCTTC. The entire variable domain, with the rest obtained from reference TRBV5-5 and TRBJ2-1, is as follows: DAGVTQSPTHLIKTRGQQVTLRCSPISGHKSVSWYQQVLGQGPQFIFQYYEKEERGRGNFPDRFSARQFPNYSSELNVNALLLGDSALYLCASSLLAGEYNEQFFGPGTRLTVL.

This clone was recorded only once. The rearrangement links TRBV19 to TRBJ1-1; TRBD1 matches 9 bases. Per germline, CDR1 LNHDA and CDR2 SQIVND (reference sequence). This CDR3 contains 15 residues. In nucleotides, the CDR3 is TGTGCGAGCAGCCTGAGGGACAGGGTGGGTCCTGAAGCTTTCTTT. It is translated as CASSLRDRVGPEAFF.

This rearrangement joins TRBV7-6 to TRBJ2-1; 9 bases map to TRBD2. Germline V gives CDR1 SGHVS, CDR2 FNYEAQ. V dropped 3 bases and J dropped 6; count of bases not matched to a gene: 6. CDR3 length: 15 residues. CDR3 region: CASSFGGREGNEQFF. CDR3 DNA sequence: TGTGCCAGCAGCTTCGGCGGGCGGGAGGGCAATGAGCAGTTCTTC.

This clone was counted between two and nine times. CDR3 in amino acids: CASSYSIGYEQYF. DNA for the CDR3: TGTGCCAGCAGTTACTCGATCGGCTACGAGCAGTACTTC. The rearrangement joins TRBV6-6 to TRBJ2-7, with no clear D. The V end was cut by 0 bases, the J end by 3 bases, with 6 bases between. This CDR3 has 13 residues. Germline-derived CDR1 and CDR2 are MNHNY and SVGAGI (reference sequence).

In this sample, this clone turned up once. The chain uses TRBV5-1 and TRBJ2-2, with D possibly being TRBD1 (6 bases). V lost 2 bases and J lost 5, with 13 bases in between. The CDR3 length is 15 residues. Germline V gene lookup returns CDR1 SGHRS and CDR2 YFSETQ. CDR3 coding DNA: TGCGCCAGCAGCTTTATGGGTCAGGGGACCGGGGAGCTGTTTTTT. Translating it yields CASSFMGQGTGELFF.

This clone was seen more than once but under ten times. V usage is TRBV24-1 and J usage is TRBJ2-3, with TRBD1 matching over 7 bases. The CDR3 is 13 amino acids. The junction had 2 bases not matched to a gene; V was cut back by 6 bases and J by 3 bases. Germline-derived CDR1 and CDR2 are KGHDR and SFDVKD. The CDR3 DNA is TGTGCCACCAGTCGACAGGGAACAGATACGCAGTATTTT. It encodes CATSRQGTDTQYF.

The rearrangement joins TRBV3-1 (or the pseudogene TRBV3-2) to TRBJ2-7, with 7 bases lining up with TRBD2. CDR1 is LGHDT, CDR2 YNNKEL, per germline (reference sequence). The CDR3 spans 18 residues. J gave up 7 bases and V 1 base, and 19 bases lay outside the gene matches. Here the CDR3 reads CASSQVPGGPSTSGEQYF. In DNA form, the CDR3 reads TGTGCCAGCAGCCAAGTCCCGGGAGGCCCCTCCACCTCGGGGGAGCAGTACTTC.

The chain combines TRBV5-1 with TRBJ2-7; 7 positions match TRBD2. Germline V CDR1 and CDR2: SGHRS, YFSETQ. CDR3 length: 13 amino acids. With V trimmed by 2 bases and J by 5 bases, 4 bases remained unmatched. The CDR3 DNA follows: TGCGCCAGCAGCTTTTCCGGGGGGAACGAGCAGTACTTC. This translates into CASSFSGGNEQYF.